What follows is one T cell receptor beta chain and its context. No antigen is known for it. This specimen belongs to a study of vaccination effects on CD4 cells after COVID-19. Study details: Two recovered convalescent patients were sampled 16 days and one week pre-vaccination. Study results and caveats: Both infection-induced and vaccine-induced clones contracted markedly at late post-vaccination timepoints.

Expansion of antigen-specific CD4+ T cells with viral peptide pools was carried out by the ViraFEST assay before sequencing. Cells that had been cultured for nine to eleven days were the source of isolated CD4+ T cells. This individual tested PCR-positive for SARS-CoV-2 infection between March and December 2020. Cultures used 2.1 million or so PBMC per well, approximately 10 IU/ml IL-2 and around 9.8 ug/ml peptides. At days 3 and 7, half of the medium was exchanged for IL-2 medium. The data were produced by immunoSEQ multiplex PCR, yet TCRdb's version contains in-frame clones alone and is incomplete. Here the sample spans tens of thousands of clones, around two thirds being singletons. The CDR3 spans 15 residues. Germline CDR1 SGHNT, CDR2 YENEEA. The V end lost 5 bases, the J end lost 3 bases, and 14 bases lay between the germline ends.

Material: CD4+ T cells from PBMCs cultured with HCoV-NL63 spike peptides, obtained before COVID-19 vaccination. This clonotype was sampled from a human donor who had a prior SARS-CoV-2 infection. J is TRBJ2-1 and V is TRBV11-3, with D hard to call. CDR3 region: CASSPGREVYNEQFF. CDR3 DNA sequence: TGTGCCAGCAGCCCCGGCCGTGAAGTCTACAATGAGCAGTTCTTC.